The source of this T cell receptor beta chain is a study of shared clonotypes between healthy human individuals. Points from the study as a whole: A few donors had around 5% of their naive CD4 clonotypes in common. Sorted-subset sequencing was shown by rarefaction to be incomplete despite large depth.

On this clone itself: Antigen unknown.

Per the study methods: In the immunoSEQ data, sequences were junction-only and lacked quality scores, so filtering differed. Method: immunoSEQ multiplex PCR; TCRdb's copy keeps in-frame clones and lacks some. That table is the source of V, J and clone size, and D and trimming were worked out from the DNA. The repertoire holds around 2.1 million clones, with under 95% as singletons. This CDR3 has 17 amino acids. The germline V and J ends were trimmed by 3 bases and 0 bases, with 12 bases remaining between them. Germline lookup yields CDR1 PRHDT and CDR2 FYEKMQ (reference sequence). As defined, naive CD8 cells were CD45RO-negative and positively selected for CCR7, with terminally differentiated effector memory CD45RA+ cells excluded.

Sequenced: naive CD8+ T cells from PBMCs. This sequence joins TRBV13 and TRBJ2-6, with a tentative D call TRBD1 (5 bases). The TCR comes from a man younger than 30 in good health. Some clones in this sample may be carry-over from other donors' samples. CDR3 sequence reads: CASSFNRLYSGANVLTF. CDR3 bases: TGTGCCAGCAGCTTCAACAGGCTCTACTCTGGGGCCAACGTCCTGACTTTC.